This paragraph covers one T cell receptor (beta chain) sequence. Libraries were prepared by immunoSEQ multiplex PCR; TCRdb keeps only in-frame clonotypes and omits some of them. Of around 250,000 clones detected, 82% appear once; the ten largest clones hold about 1.9%. The data were taken from a study of blood T cell repertoires in COVID-19. Study at large: There were acute and convalescent COVID-19 samples, and they came from the United States, Italy and Spain. T cells, B-cell-depleted T cells, or PBMCs provided the cDNA or gDNA that served as material.

CDR1 and CDR2 from the germline V gene are LGHNA and YNFKEQ. The junction had 2 bases not matched to a gene; V was cut back by 0 bases and J by 2 bases. The CDR3 contains 15 residues. Source material: peripheral blood. This sequence originates from a woman older than 75 with acute or convalescent COVID-19. The chain joins TRBV4-2 to TRBJ1-2; 8 bases map to TRBD1. The CDR3 region is CASSQDTGGNYGYTF. The DNA for the CDR3 is TGTGCCAGCAGCCAAGATACAGGGGGGAACTATGGCTACACCTTC.